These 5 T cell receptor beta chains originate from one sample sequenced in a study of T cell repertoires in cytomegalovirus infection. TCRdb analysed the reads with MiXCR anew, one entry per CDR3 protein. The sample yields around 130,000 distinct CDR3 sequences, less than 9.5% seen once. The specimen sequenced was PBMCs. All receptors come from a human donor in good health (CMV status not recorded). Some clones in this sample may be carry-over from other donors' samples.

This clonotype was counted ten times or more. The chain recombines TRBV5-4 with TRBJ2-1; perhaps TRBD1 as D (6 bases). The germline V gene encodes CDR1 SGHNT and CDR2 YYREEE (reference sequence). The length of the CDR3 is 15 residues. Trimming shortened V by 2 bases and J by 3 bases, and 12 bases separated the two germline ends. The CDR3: CASSLLQGNYNEQFF. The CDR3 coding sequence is TGTGCCAGCAGCTTATTACAGGGTAACTACAATGAGCAGTTCTTC.

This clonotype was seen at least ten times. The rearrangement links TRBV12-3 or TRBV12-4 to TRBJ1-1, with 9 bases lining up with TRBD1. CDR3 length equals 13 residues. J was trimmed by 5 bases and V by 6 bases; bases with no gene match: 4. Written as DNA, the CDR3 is TGTGCCAGCAGGAGCGGACAGGGGACTGAAGCTTTCTTT. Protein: CASRSGQGTEAFF.

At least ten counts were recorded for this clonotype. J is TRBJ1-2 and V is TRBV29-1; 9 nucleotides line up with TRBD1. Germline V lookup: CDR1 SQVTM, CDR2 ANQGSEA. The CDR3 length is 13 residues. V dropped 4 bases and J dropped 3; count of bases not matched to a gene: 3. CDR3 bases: TGCAGCGTTGGGACAGGGGAGGACTATGGCTACACCTTC. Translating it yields CSVGTGEDYGYTF.

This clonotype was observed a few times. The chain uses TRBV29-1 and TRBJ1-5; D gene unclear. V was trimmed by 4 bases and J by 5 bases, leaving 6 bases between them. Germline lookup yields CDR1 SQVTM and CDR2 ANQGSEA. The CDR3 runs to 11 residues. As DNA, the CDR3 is TGCAGCGTTGGATCAGATCAGCCCCAGCATTTT. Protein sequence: CSVGSDQPQHF.

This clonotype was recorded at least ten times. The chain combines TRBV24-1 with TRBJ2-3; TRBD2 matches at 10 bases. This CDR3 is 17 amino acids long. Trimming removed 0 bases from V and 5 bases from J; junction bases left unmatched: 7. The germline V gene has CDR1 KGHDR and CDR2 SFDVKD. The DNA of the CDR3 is TGTGCCACCAGTGATTTGTCAACTAGCGGGGAAGGAGATACGCAGTATTTT. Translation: CATSDLSTSGEGDTQYF.